This T cell receptor (beta chain) is from a study of cytomegalovirus exposure and HLA in healthy donors. The PCR was carried out with 60 Vbeta primers and 13 Jbeta primers. TCRdb keeps only in-frame clones here, not all; method: immunoSEQ multiplex PCR. This table holds around 180,000 clones, about four fifths found once. The germline CDR1 and CDR2 sequences are SGHVS and FQNEAQ. The CDR3 is made up of 14 amino acids. The V end was cut by 4 bases, the J end by 4 bases, with 11 bases between. Participants comprised healthy donors of bone marrow. This TCR was sampled from a male donor in good health and CMV-seronegative. The sequenced material came from PBMCs. The chain carries TRBV7-8 and TRBJ2-1; D may be TRBD2 (5 bases). CDR3 protein: CASSSVSGYNEQFF. CDR3 DNA: TGTGCCAGCAGCTCCGTCTCGGGGTACAATGAGCAGTTCTTC.